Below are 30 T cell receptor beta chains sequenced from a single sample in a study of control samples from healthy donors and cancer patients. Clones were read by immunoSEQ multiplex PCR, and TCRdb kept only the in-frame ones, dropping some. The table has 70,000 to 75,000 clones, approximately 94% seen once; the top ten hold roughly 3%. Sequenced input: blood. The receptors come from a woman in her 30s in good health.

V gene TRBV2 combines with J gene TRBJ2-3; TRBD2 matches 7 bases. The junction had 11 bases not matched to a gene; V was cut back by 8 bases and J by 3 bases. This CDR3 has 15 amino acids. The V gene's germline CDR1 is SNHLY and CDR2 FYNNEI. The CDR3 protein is CASHRGGGTTDTQYF. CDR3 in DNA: TGTGCCAGCCACCGTGGGGGGGGGACGACAGATACGCAGTATTTT. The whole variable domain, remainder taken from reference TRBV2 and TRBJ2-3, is EPEVTQTPSHQVTQMGQEVILRCVPISNHLYFYWYRQILGQKVEFLVSFYNNEISEKSEIFDDQFSVERPDGSNFTLKIRSTKLEDSAMYFCASHRGGGTTDTQYFGPGTRLTVL.

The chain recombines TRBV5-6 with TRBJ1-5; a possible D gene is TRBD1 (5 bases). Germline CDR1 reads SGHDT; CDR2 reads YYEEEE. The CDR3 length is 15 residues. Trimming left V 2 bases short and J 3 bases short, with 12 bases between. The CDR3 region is CASSFGVGVNQPQHF. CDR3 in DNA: TGTGCCAGCAGCTTTGGTGTGGGGGTCAATCAGCCCCAGCATTTT. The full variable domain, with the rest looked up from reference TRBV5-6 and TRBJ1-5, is DAGVTQSPTHLIKTRGQQVTLRCSPKSGHDTVSWYQQALGQGPQFIFQYYEEEERQRGNFPDRFSGHQFPNYSSELNVNALLLGDSALYLCASSFGVGVNQPQHFGDGTRLSIL.

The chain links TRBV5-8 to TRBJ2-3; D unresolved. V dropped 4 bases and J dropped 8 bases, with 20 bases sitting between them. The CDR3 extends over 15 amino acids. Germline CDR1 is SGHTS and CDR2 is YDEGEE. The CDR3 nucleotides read TGTGCCAGCAGCGTGATGGGGTCCCCCCCCCTTACGCAGTATTTT. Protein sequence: CASSVMGSPPLTQYF.

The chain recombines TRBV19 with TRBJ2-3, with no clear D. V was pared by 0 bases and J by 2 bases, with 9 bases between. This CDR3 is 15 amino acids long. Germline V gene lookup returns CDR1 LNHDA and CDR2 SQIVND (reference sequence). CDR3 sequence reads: CASSIEGFNTDTQYF. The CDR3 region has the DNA TGTGCCAGTAGTATAGAGGGCTTCAACACAGATACGCAGTATTTT. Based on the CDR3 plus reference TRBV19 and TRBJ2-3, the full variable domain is DGGITQSPKYLFRKEGQNVTLSCEQNLNHDAMYWYRQDPGQGLRLIYYSQIVNDFQKGDIAEGYSVSREKKESFPLTVTSAQKNPTAFYLCASSIEGFNTDTQYFGPGTRLTVL.

The CDR3 bases are TGCGCCAGCAGCTCCGCGGCCCAAGAGACCCAGTACTTC. Translated, it gives CASSSAAQETQYF. The V gene is TRBV5-1, the J gene TRBJ2-5; D gene uncertain. This CDR3 has 13 residues. The V end was cut by 3 bases, the J end by 1 base, with 7 bases between. CDR1 SGHRS and CDR2 YFSETQ come from the germline V gene.

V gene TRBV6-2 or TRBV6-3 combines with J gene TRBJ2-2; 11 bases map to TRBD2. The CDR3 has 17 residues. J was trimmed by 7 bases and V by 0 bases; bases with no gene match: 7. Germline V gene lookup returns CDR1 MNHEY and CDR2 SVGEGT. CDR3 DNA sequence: TGTGCCAGCAGTTACTCGATCGCCACTAGCGGGGGCGGGGAGCTGTTTTTT. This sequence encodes CASSYSIATSGGGELFF.

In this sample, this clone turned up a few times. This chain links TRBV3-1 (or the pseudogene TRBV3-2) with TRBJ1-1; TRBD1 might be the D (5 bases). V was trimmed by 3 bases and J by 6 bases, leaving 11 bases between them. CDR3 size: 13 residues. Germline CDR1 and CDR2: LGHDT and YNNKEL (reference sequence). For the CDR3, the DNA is TGTGCCAGCAGCCAGCTGGGGGTGGCTGAAGCTTTCTTT. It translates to CASSQLGVAEAFF.

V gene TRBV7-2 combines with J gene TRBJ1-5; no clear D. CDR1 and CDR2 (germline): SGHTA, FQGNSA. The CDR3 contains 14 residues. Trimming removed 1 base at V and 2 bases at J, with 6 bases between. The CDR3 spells CASSLGGGNQPQHF. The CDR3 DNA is TGTGCCAGCAGCTTAGGAGGTGGCAATCAGCCCCAGCATTTT.

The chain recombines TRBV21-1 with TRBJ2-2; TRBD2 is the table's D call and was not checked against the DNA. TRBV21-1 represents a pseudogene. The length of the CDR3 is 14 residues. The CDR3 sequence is CASRQRGGTGELFF. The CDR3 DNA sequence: TGTGCCAGCCGTCAGCGGGGGGGTACCGGGGAGCTGTTTTTT.

The DNA for the CDR3 is TGTGCCAGCTCACCCCGGCAGTTGAACACCGGGGAGCTGTTTTTT. Protein: CASSPRQLNTGELFF. The rearrangement uses TRBV18 and TRBJ2-2; D is uncertain. CDR3 size: 15 residues. Trimming left V 3 bases short and J 1 base short, with 9 bases between. CDR1 is KGHSH and CDR2 is LQKENI in the germline V gene.

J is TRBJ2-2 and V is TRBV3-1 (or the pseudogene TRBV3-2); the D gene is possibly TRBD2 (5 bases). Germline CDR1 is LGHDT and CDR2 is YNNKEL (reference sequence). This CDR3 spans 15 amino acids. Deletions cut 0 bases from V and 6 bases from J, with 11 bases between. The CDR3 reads CASSQEGSVAGELFF. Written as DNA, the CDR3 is TGTGCCAGCAGCCAAGAGGGGAGCGTTGCCGGGGAGCTGTTTTTT.

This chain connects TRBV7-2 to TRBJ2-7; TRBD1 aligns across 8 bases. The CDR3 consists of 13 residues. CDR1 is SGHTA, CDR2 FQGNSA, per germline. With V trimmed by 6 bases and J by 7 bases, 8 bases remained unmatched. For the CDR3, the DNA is TGTGCCAGCAGGAGGTTAACAGGGGGAGAGCAGTACTTC. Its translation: CASRRLTGGEQYF.

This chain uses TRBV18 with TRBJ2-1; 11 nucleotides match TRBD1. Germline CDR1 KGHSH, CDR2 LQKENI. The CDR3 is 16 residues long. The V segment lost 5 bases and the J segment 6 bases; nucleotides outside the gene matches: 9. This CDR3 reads CASSWGPGQGVNEQFF. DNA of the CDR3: TGTGCCAGCTCATGGGGACCGGGACAGGGGGTCAATGAGCAGTTCTTC.

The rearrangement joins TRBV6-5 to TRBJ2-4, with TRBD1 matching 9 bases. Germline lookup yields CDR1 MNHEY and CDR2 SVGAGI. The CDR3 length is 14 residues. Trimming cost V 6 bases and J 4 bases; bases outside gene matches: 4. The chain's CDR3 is CASRAGQGKNIQYF. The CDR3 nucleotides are TGTGCCAGCAGAGCGGGACAGGGAAAAAACATTCAGTACTTC.

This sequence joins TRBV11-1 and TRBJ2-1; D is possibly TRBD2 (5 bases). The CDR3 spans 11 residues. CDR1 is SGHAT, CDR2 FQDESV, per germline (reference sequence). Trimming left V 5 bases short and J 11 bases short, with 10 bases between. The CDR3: CASSNPGKQFF. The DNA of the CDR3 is TGTGCCAGCAGCAACCCCGGGAAGCAGTTCTTC. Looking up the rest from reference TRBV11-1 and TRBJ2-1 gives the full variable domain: EAEVAQSPRYKITEKSQAVAFWCDPISGHATLYWYRQILGQGPELLVQFQDESVVDDSQLPKDRFSAERLKGVDSTLKIQPAELGDSAMYLCASSNPGKQFFGPGTRLTVL.

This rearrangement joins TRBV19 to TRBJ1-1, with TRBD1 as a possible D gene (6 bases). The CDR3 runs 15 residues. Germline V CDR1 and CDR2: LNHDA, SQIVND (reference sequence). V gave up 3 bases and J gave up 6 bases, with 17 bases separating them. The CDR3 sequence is CASSIGGGGSPEAFF. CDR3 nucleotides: TGTGCCAGTAGTATTGGTGGAGGGGGATCCCCTGAAGCTTTCTTT.

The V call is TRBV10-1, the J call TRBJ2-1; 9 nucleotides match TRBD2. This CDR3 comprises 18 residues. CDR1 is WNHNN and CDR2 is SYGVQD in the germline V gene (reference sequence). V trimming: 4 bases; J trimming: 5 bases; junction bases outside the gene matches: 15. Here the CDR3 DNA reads TGCGCCAGCAGTGGTTCCTTAGCGGGCGGGGGGGCCCACAATGAGCAGTTCTTC. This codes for CASSGSLAGGGAHNEQFF.

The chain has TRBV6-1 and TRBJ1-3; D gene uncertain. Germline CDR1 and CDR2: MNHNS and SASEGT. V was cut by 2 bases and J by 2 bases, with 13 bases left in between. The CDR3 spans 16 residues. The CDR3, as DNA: TGTGCCAGCAGTGAACGGCAGATTGGGACTGGAAACACCATATATTTT. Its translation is CASSERQIGTGNTIYF.

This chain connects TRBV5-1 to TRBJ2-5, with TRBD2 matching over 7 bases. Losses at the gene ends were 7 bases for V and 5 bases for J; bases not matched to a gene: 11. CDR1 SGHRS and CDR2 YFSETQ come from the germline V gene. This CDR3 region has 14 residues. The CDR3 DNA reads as TGCGCCAGCGGCACGGGACTACTGAGGGAGACCCAGTACTTC. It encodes CASGTGLLRETQYF.

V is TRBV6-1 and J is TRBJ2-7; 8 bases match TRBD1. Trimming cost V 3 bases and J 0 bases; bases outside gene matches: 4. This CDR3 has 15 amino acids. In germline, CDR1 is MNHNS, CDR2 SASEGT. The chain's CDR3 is CASSDAGQASYEQYV. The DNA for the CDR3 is TGTGCCAGCAGTGACGCGGGACAGGCCTCCTACGAGCAGTACGTC.

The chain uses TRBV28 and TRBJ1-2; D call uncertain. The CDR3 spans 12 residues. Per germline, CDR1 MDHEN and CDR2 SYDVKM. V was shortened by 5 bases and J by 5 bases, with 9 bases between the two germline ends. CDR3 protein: CASSPQSYGYTF. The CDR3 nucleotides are TGTGCCAGCAGTCCTCAGTCTTATGGCTACACCTTC.

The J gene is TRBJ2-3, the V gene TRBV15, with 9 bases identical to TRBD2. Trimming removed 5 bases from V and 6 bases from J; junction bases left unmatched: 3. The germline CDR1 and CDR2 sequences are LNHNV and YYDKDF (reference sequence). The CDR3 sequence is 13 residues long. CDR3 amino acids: CATSRGGEDTQYF. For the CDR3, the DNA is TGTGCCACCAGCCGCGGGGGGGAGGATACGCAGTATTTT. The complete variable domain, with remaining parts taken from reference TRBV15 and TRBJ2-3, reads DAMVIQNPRYQVTQFGKPVTLSCSQTLNHNVMYWYQQKSSQAPKLLFHYYDKDFNNEADTPDNFQSRRPNTSFCFLDIRSPGLGDTAMYLCATSRGGEDTQYFGPGTRLTVL.

DNA of the CDR3: TGTGCCATCAGTAATCAAGGGGCAGCCCCCCGATACAGCTCTGGAAACACCATATATTTT. Translated: CAISNQGAAPRYSSGNTIYF. This chain connects TRBV10-3 to TRBJ1-3; tentatively, D is TRBD1 (5 bases). CDR1 and CDR2 from the germline V gene are ENHRY and SYGVKD. Deletions cut 5 bases from V and 0 bases from J, with 26 bases between. The CDR3 loop spans 20 amino acids.

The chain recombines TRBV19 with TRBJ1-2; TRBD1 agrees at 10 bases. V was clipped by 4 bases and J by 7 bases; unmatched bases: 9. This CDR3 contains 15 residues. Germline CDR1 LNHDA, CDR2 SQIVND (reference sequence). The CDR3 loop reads CASSKSDRGMSGYTF. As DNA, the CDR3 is TGTGCCAGTAGTAAGTCGGACAGGGGGATGAGTGGCTACACCTTC.

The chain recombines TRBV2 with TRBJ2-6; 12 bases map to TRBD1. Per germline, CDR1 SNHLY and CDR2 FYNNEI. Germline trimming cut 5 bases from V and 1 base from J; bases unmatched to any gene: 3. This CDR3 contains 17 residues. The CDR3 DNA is TGTGCCAGCAGTCCGGGACAGGGGGCTTCTGGGGCCAACGTCCTGACTTTC. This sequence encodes CASSPGQGASGANVLTF.

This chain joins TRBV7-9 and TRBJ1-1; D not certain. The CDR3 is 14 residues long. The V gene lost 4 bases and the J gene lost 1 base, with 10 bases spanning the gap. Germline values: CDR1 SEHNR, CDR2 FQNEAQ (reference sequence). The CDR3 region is CASSSRTENTEAFF. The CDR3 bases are TGTGCCAGCAGCTCCCGGACGGAGAACACTGAAGCTTTCTTT.

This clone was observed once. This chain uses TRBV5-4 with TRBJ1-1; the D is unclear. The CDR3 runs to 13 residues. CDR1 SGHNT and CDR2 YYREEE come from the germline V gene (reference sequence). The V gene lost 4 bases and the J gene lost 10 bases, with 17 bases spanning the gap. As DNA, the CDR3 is TGTGCCAGCAGCGTCCCTCCGGAGCGGAGAGCTTTCTTT. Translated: CASSVPPERRAFF.

The CDR3 nucleotides are TGCGCCAGCAGCACTGGGACAGGGCCTGGAAACACCATATATTTT. This gives the protein CASSTGTGPGNTIYF. The rearrangement joins TRBV5-1 to TRBJ1-3; 9 bases map to TRBD1. Germline trimming cut 4 bases from V and 2 bases from J; bases unmatched to any gene: 4. From germline, CDR1 is SGHRS and CDR2 YFSETQ. The CDR3 covers 15 residues.

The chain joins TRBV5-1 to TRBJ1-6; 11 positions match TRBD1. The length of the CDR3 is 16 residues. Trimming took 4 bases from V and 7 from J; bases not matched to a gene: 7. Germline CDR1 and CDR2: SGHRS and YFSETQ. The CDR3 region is CASSPRTGGSNSPLHF. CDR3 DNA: TGCGCCAGCAGCCCCCGGACAGGGGGCTCAAATTCACCCCTCCACTTT. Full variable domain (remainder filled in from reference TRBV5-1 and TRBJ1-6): KAGVTQTPRYLIKTRGQQVTLSCSPISGHRSVSWYQQTPGQGLQFLFEYFSETQRNKGNFPGRFSGRQFSNSRSEMNVSTLELGDSALYLCASSPRTGGSNSPLHFGNGTRLTVT.

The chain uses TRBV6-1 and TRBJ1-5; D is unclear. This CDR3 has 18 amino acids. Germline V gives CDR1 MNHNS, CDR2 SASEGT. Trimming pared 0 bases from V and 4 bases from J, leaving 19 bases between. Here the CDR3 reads CASSEALGRQPANQPQHF. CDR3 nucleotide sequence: TGTGCCAGCAGTGAAGCATTAGGAAGGCAGCCAGCGAATCAGCCCCAGCATTTT.